This T cell receptor (beta chain) was observed in a study of blood T cell repertoires in COVID-19. Study in general: Collection of acute and convalescent COVID-19 samples took place in the United States, Italy and Spain. Sources were T cells, B-cell-depleted T cells, or PBMCs; the material itself was cDNA or gDNA.

Trimming pared 6 bases from V and 2 bases from J, leaving 17 bases between. From germline, CDR1 is MDHEN and CDR2 SYDVKM. This CDR3 has 15 amino acids. How the authors handled the data: The assay estimated nucleated cells by amplifying reference gene primers. Repertoires were generated with immunoSEQ multiplex PCR, while TCRdb's copy carries only in-frame clones and drops some. That table supplies the V and J calls and clone size; D and trimming were determined from the DNA. The sample holds 210,000 or so clones, around 80% seen once. The chain employs TRBV28 and TRBJ2-7; possible D gene TRBD2, 5 bases. Material for sequencing was peripheral blood. The receptor comes from a man between 50 and 59 years old with active or convalescent COVID-19. In DNA, the CDR3 is TGTGCCAGCAGGGTGGCCTTAGCGCACACCTACGAGCAGTACTTC. The encoded protein is CASRVALAHTYEQYF.